This entry lists 26 T cell receptor beta chains sequenced from one sample in a study of T cell responses to AZD1222 COVID-19 vaccine. Profiling relied on immunoSEQ multiplex PCR, and the TCRdb table lists in-frame clones only, not all of them. The sample lists fewer than 200,000 clones; 88% were seen once. The sample consisted of peripheral blood, taken 28 days after the second AZD1222 dose. The receptor source for this set is an adult who received the AZD1222 COVID-19 vaccine.

Of note for this clone: The junction departs from the called germline gene at one end, perhaps through a read error. The V and J genes are TRBV4-1 and TRBJ2-5, with D perhaps matching TRBD2 (6 bases). In germline, CDR1 is MGHRA, CDR2 YSYEKL. The CDR3 loop spans 13 amino acids. The CDR3 DNA is TGCGCCAGCAGTCAAGGGACTTTAGAGACCCAGTACTTC. Protein: CASSQGTLETQYF.

V and J are TRBV19 and TRBJ2-1; D not certain. Germline CDR1 and CDR2: LNHDA and SQIVND (reference sequence). Trimming removed 1 base from V and 4 bases from J, with 5 bases in between. The CDR3 has 13 residues. The CDR3 sequence is CASSIGFYNEQFF. CDR3 nucleotide sequence: TGTGCCAGTAGTATAGGTTTTTACAATGAGCAGTTCTTC.

The V call is TRBV7-3, the J call TRBJ1-4; TRBD1 agrees at 8 bases. The CDR3 sequence is 15 residues long. Per the germline V gene, CDR1 is SGHTA and CDR2 is FQGTGA. Trimming cost V 4 bases and J 0 bases; bases outside gene matches: 1. CDR3 sequence (DNA): TGTGCCAGCAGCTCGGGACAGGCAACTAATGAAAAACTGTTTTTT. Protein product: CASSSGQATNEKLFF.

This rearrangement joins TRBV28 to TRBJ2-7, with 7 positions matching TRBD1. Germline V gene lookup returns CDR1 MDHEN and CDR2 SYDVKM. This CDR3 is built from 14 residues. With 3 bases clipped from V and 3 bases from J, the junction kept 5 bases outside the gene matches. The CDR3 loop is CASSLAAGGYEQYF. The CDR3 region has the DNA TGTGCCAGCAGTTTGGCGGCAGGGGGCTACGAGCAGTACTTC.

In DNA, the CDR3 is TGTGCCAGCAGTGAACCCCGGGACAGCTGGGAGCAGTACTTC. This codes for CASSEPRDSWEQYF. The V gene is TRBV6-1, the J gene TRBJ2-7, with 7 bases lining up with TRBD1. This CDR3 has 14 residues. J gave up 7 bases and V 2 bases, and 8 bases lay outside the gene matches. Germline CDR1 is MNHNS and CDR2 is SASEGT.

The chain carries TRBV7-9 and TRBJ2-1; 7 positions match TRBD2. Trimming at V came to 5 bases and at J to 2 bases, leaving 6 bases not matched to a gene. CDR1 and CDR2 from the germline V gene are SEHNR and FQNEAQ (reference sequence). The CDR3 consists of 15 residues. CDR3: CASSREAGAYNEQFF. The CDR3 DNA is TGTGCCAGCAGCCGAGAGGCGGGGGCCTACAATGAGCAGTTCTTC.

This sequence joins TRBV18 and TRBJ1-4; D is perhaps TRBD1 (5 bases). The V gene lost 0 bases and the J gene lost 7 bases, with 12 bases spanning the gap. Germline values: CDR1 KGHSH, CDR2 LQKENI. The CDR3 covers 15 residues. The DNA of the CDR3 is TGTGCCAGCTCACCACCGTCCAGGGTTGGTGAAAAACTGTTTTTT. Residues: CASSPPSRVGEKLFF.

This rearrangement joins TRBV29-1 to TRBJ2-7, with D unclear. Germline V CDR1 and CDR2: SQVTM, ANQGSEA. The V gene lost 5 bases and the J gene lost 7 bases, with 12 bases spanning the gap. The CDR3 runs 11 residues. The CDR3 bases are TGCAGCGTTTACGACCCCGGGGAGCAGTACTTC. As protein: CSVYDPGEQYF.

V gene TRBV4-1 combines with J gene TRBJ2-7, with D possibly being TRBD2 (6 bases). V was pared by 3 bases and J by 2 bases, with 17 bases between. The CDR3 runs to 16 residues. Per germline, CDR1 MGHRA and CDR2 YSYEKL. CDR3 region: CASSQNDGTGAYEQYF. CDR3 bases: TGCGCCAGCAGCCAGAATGACGGGACGGGGGCCTACGAGCAGTACTTC.

CDR3 amino acids: CASRTGLGTGELFF. CDR3 bases: TGTGCCAGCCGGACGGGTCTGGGGACCGGGGAGCTGTTTTTT. The chain is built from TRBV6-5 and TRBJ2-2; D is uncertain. Trimming shortened V by 8 bases and J by 5 bases, and 15 bases separated the two germline ends. This CDR3 is built from 14 residues. Germline loops: CDR1 MNHEY, CDR2 SVGAGI.

The chain couples TRBV7-6 to TRBJ2-7; 7 nucleotides line up with TRBD1. The CDR3 covers 14 residues. Unmatched junction bases numbered 5, after V lost 0 bases and J lost 6 bases. Germline V CDR1 and CDR2: SGHVS, FNYEAQ. The CDR3 sequence: CASSLAQGQLEQYF. The CDR3 bases are TGTGCCAGCAGCTTAGCGCAGGGACAGCTCGAGCAGTACTTC.

The chain carries TRBV2 and TRBJ2-7, with D tentatively TRBD1 (6 bases). V was shortened by 6 bases and J by 6 bases, with 9 bases between the two germline ends. Germline CDR1 reads SNHLY; CDR2 reads FYNNEI. This CDR3 region has 11 residues. CDR3 sequence (DNA): TGTGCCAGCAGGGGGGCCGGCGAGCAGTACTTC. Protein product: CASRGAGEQYF. The full variable domain, in which reference TRBV2 and TRBJ2-7 provide the parts outside the CDR3, is EPEVTQTPSHQVTQMGQEVILRCVPISNHLYFYWYRQILGQKVEFLVSFYNNEISEKSEIFDDQFSVERPDGSNFTLKIRSTKLEDSAMYFCASRGAGEQYFGPGTRLTVT.

The chain is built from TRBV27 and TRBJ2-3; the D gene could be TRBD1 or TRBD2 (5 bases each). This CDR3 comprises 15 residues. V lost 4 bases, J lost 1 base, and 12 bases lay in between. The germline gives CDR1 MNHEY, CDR2 SMNVEV (reference sequence). The CDR3 sequence is CASSSGTSGTDTQYF. The CDR3 DNA reads TGTGCCAGCAGTTCCGGGACCAGCGGCACAGATACGCAGTATTTT.

The gene calls are TRBV19 and TRBJ2-2, with D unresolved. The germline V and J ends were trimmed by 7 bases and 1 base, with 10 bases remaining between them. This CDR3 comprises 14 residues. Germline CDR1 reads LNHDA; CDR2 reads SQIVND (reference sequence). CDR3 residues: CASIRDGNTGELFF. For the CDR3, the DNA is TGTGCCAGTATTAGGGATGGGAACACCGGGGAGCTGTTTTTT.

As regards this clone: This sample includes further DNA sequences coding for the same CDR3. The genes are TRBV6-2 or TRBV6-3 and TRBJ2-6; TRBD1 or TRBD2 may be the D gene (5 bases each). Trimming shortened V by 3 bases and J by 2 bases, and 11 bases separated the two germline ends. This CDR3 has 16 amino acids. CDR1 MNHEY and CDR2 SVGEGT come from the germline V gene. This CDR3 reads CASSYGGAAGANVLTF. DNA of the CDR3: TGTGCCAGCAGTTATGGGGGAGCTGCTGGGGCCAACGTCCTGACTTTC.

This clone appeared once. This chain connects TRBV28 to TRBJ2-5; either TRBD1 or TRBD2 may fit D (6 bases each). The CDR3 extends over 16 amino acids. V lost 7 bases and J lost 5, with 23 bases in between. From germline, CDR1 is MDHEN and CDR2 SYDVKM. The CDR3: CASNLALTGRRETQYF. The CDR3 nucleotides read TGTGCCAGCAACTTGGCTTTAACAGGGAGGCGGGAGACCCAGTACTTC.

V usage is TRBV5-1 and J usage is TRBJ1-2; D gene ambiguous. Trimming removed 8 bases at V and 6 bases at J, with 5 bases between. Germline CDR1 SGHRS, CDR2 YFSETQ. The CDR3 has 9 amino acids. The CDR3 protein is CASSDGYTF. CDR3 nucleotide sequence: TGCGCCAGTAGCGATGGCTACACCTTC.

The V gene is TRBV12-3 or TRBV12-4, the J gene TRBJ2-7; D gene ambiguous. Trimming took off 6 bases at V and 3 bases at J, with 9 bases between the two ends. The CDR3 length is 12 residues. CDR3 DNA sequence: TGTGCCAGCAGCCCCTCGGGCTACGAGCAGTACTTC. Amino acids: CASSPSGYEQYF.

The V gene is TRBV7-2, the J gene TRBJ2-3; 7 positions agree with TRBD2. Germline values: CDR1 SGHTA, CDR2 FQGNSA. This CDR3 is built from 16 residues. V shed 5 bases, J shed 2 bases, and the junction held 10 bases outside the gene matches. CDR3 DNA: TGTGCCAGCAGCCCGGCCAGGGACTACCTCACAGATACGCAGTATTTT. Protein product: CASSPARDYLTDTQYF.

This sequence joins TRBV28 and TRBJ2-4, with 7 bases fitting TRBD1. The ends lost 5 bases at V and 3 bases at J; junction bases unmatched: 10. The germline gives CDR1 MDHEN, CDR2 SYDVKM. This CDR3 region has 16 residues. This chain's CDR3 is CASSPPTGNGKNIQYF. CDR3 bases: TGTGCCAGCAGTCCACCGACAGGGAATGGCAAAAACATTCAGTACTTC. The entire variable domain, with the rest obtained from reference TRBV28 and TRBJ2-4, is as follows: DVKVTQSSRYLVKRTGEKVFLECVQDMDHENMFWYRQDPGLGLRLIYFSYDVKMKEKGDIPEGYSVSREKKERFSLILESASTNQTSMYLCASSPPTGNGKNIQYFGAGTRLSVL.

V is TRBV6-2 or TRBV6-3 and J is TRBJ1-1, with a weak D call TRBD1 (6 bases). The V gene lost 3 bases and the J gene lost 6 bases, with 14 bases spanning the gap. CDR1 is MNHEY, CDR2 SVGEGT, per germline. The length of the CDR3 is 14 residues. The CDR3 sequence is CASSYDRSGPEAFF. DNA for the CDR3: TGTGCCAGCAGTTATGACAGGTCTGGGCCTGAAGCTTTCTTT.

The rearrangement links TRBV27 to TRBJ1-5; no definite D call. Trimming took 7 bases from V and 0 from J, leaving 4 bases between them. Germline-derived CDR1 and CDR2 are MNHEY and SMNVEV (reference sequence). CDR3 length: 12 amino acids. The CDR3 is CASKDSNQPQHF. The CDR3 nucleotides read TGTGCCAGCAAGGATAGCAATCAGCCCCAGCATTTT.

The V gene is TRBV9, the J gene TRBJ2-2; D not resolved. V lost 0 bases, J lost 4 bases, and 16 bases lay in between. Germline values: CDR1 SGDLS, CDR2 YYNGEE. The CDR3 contains 17 residues. CDR3 sequence reads: CASSVDSGRAGTGELFF. Here the CDR3 DNA reads TGTGCCAGCAGCGTAGACTCCGGTAGGGCCGGCACCGGGGAGCTGTTTTTT. The whole variable domain, remainder taken from reference TRBV9 and TRBJ2-2, is DSGVTQTPKHLITATGQRVTLRCSPRSGDLSVYWYQQSLDQGLQFLIQYYNGEERAKGNILERFSAQQFPDLHSELNLSSLELGDSALYFCASSVDSGRAGTGELFFGEGSRLTVL.

This chain links TRBV2 with TRBJ2-3; D not resolved. This CDR3 has 11 residues. V was shortened by 3 bases and J by 4 bases, with 2 bases between the two germline ends. Germline assignment: CDR1 SNHLY and CDR2 FYNNEI. CDR3 protein: CASSEADTQYF. In DNA form, the CDR3 reads TGTGCCAGCAGTGAGGCAGATACGCAGTATTTT.

V is TRBV29-1 and J is TRBJ1-1; 7 nucleotides agree with TRBD1. The germline CDR1 and CDR2 sequences are SQVTM and ANQGSEA. The CDR3 has 12 residues. V was pared by 5 bases and J by 4 bases, with 4 bases of the junction left unmatched. CDR3 DNA: TGCAGCGTTCATGGGACAGTCACTGAAGCTTTCTTT. This gives the protein CSVHGTVTEAFF.

V usage is TRBV4-3 and J usage is TRBJ1-3; unclear D gene. The V gene lost 0 bases and the J gene lost 1 base, with 7 bases spanning the gap. Germline V lookup: CDR1 LGHNA, CDR2 YSLEER. This CDR3 contains 15 residues. The CDR3, as DNA: TGCGCCAGCAGCCAAGATCTGGGATCTGGAAACACCATATATTTT. Encoded protein: CASSQDLGSGNTIYF.